A selection of T cell receptor beta chains follows, all from one sample in a study of type 1 and type 2 diabetes patients. TCRdb reprocessed the multiplex PCR reads via MiXCR and lists one record per CDR3 protein. The sample has more than 250,000 distinct CDR3 sequences, more than 45% seen once. Sample: peripheral blood mononuclear cells (PBMCs). The receptor source for this set is a man younger than 30 with type 2 diabetes. CDR3s leave out the opening cysteine and the closing phenylalanine or tryptophan.

v_call cdr3_aa
TRBV12-3/TRBV12-4 ASSFGTGAYEQY
TRBV7-7 ASSNGQGAPYNEQF
TRBV13 ASSLSEGGEQY
TRBV2 ASSEGHFYEQY
TRBV19 ASRSGDSRDTQY
TRBV5-1 ASSLGGQPLYEQY
TRBV20-1 SASPAGAPGEQF
TRBV4-3 ASSQESAHEQF
TRBV6-5 ARGTPSPPKNIQY
TRBV27 ASSQGQLLEQY
TRBV14 ASSLIREGHTEAF
TRBV10-3 AIMRDRSNYGYT
TRBV20-1 SARPREDLYEQY
TRBV27 ASSARDGYEQY
TRBV7-8 ASSLLQGGTEETQY
TRBV28 ASSQTPNTNYGYT
TRBV6-5 ASSVQRERNEQF
TRBV7-8 ASSLASGANVLT
TRBV12-3/TRBV12-4 ASSLLSNYGYT
TRBV5-4 ASSQEGGQLTYEQY
TRBV28 ASSPQGQQETQY
TRBV2 ATRTGESGEQY
TRBV6-1 ASREGHTNTGELF
TRBV2 ASSGNPMGYEQY
TRBV7-2 ASSFGSGTRETQY
TRBV7-2 ASSLRRGWNTEAF